This TCR beta chain appears in the sequencing data of a study of control samples from healthy donors and cancer patients. The data were produced by immunoSEQ multiplex PCR, yet TCRdb's version contains in-frame clones alone and is incomplete. The table has about 130,000 clones, 92% seen once; the top ten hold around 2.1%. Between the trimmed V and J ends, which lost 5 bases and 4 bases, there was a span of 10 bases. CDR1 is LNHDA, CDR2 SQIVND, per germline (reference sequence). This CDR3 comprises 13 residues. The chain employs TRBV19 and TRBJ2-3; D may be TRBD2 (5 bases). The sample was blood. The receptor's source is a woman aged 45-60 years in good health. The CDR3 sequence is CASSEAGADTQYF. The DNA for the CDR3 is TGTGCCAGTAGTGAGGCGGGCGCAGATACGCAGTATTTT.